This T cell receptor (beta chain) was profiled in a study of cytomegalovirus exposure and HLA in healthy donors. Overall study context: Later, an analysis reported that the 95 to 150 validation repertoires had used the same platform as the approximately 720 first-cohort repertoires.

Among the 100 to 150 subjects of the validation cohort, separate from the roughly 730-subject first cohort, were the donors. Whole-study results and caveats: Usually a TCR sequence was rare, but some public TCRs were found in many donors.

Germline V gene lookup returns CDR1 SNHLY and CDR2 FYNNEI. CDR3 length equals 13 residues. V lost 5 bases and J lost 2, with 9 bases in between. Notes on this clone: Antigen unknown.

Some clones are missing from TCRdb's copy, which holds only in-frame ones; the method was immunoSEQ multiplex PCR. Found here are 55,000 to 75,000 clones, around 95% of them singletons; the top ten hold more than 6.5%. The chain uses TRBV2 and TRBJ1-2; maybe TRBD1 (5 bases). What was sequenced was PBMCs. This clonotype originated in a woman under 30 in good health and CMV-seropositive. CDR3 residues: CASSTQGNYGYTF. As DNA, the CDR3 is TGTGCCAGCAGTACCCAGGGCAACTATGGCTACACCTTC. Full variable domain (missing parts from reference TRBV2 and TRBJ1-2): EPEVTQTPSHQVTQMGQEVILRCVPISNHLYFYWYRQILGQKVEFLVSFYNNEISEKSEIFDDQFSVERPDGSNFTLKIRSTKLEDSAMYFCASSTQGNYGYTFGSGTRLTVV.